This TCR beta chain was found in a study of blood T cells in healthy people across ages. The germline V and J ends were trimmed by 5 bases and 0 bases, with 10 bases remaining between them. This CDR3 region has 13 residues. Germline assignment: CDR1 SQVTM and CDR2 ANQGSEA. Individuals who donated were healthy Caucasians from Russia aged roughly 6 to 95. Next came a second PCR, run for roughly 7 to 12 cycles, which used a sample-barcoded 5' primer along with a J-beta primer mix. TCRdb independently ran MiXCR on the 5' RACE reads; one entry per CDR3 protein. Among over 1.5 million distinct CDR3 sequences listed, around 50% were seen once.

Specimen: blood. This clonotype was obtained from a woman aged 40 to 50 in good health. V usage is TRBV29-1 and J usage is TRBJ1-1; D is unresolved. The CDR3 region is CSVFAPLNTEAFF. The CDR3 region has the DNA TGCAGCGTTTTTGCTCCGTTGAACACTGAAGCTTTCTTT.